These T cell receptor beta chains were read from a single sample in a study of blood T cell repertoires in COVID-19. Clones were read by immunoSEQ multiplex PCR, and TCRdb kept only the in-frame ones, dropping some. The sample holds approximately 250,000 clones, 85% to 90% seen once. The sample was PBMCs or T cells enriched from blood (not recorded which). The receptors originated from a woman in her thirties who had recovered from COVID-19. Both conserved end residues are part of each CDR3. The D gene is left open where the match is weak. Clone size is given for some rows only: seen once, a few or many times, or a class if the clone is expanded.

>TRBJ2-3|-|-|TRBV11-3
CASSLMGQNTDTQYF
TGTGCCAGCAGCTTAATGGGGCAGAACACAGATACGCAGTATTTT
>TRBJ1-5|-|-|TRBV19
CASSISSDRWQPQHF
TGTGCCAGTAGTATCTCCTCCGACAGATGGCAGCCCCAGCATTTT
>TRBJ2-2|-|TRBD2|TRBV28
CASRDSSGSESGELFF
TGTGCCAGCAGGGATTCTAGCGGGAGCGAGTCCGGGGAGCTGTTTTTT
>TRBJ2-2|-|TRBD2|TRBV10-3
CAISGAGGVAGELFF
TGTGCCATCAGTGGGGCGGGAGGAGTCGCCGGGGAGCTGTTTTTT
>TRBJ2-2|-|TRBD1|TRBV5-5
CASSKWDRGTGELFF
TGTGCCAGCAGCAAATGGGACAGAGGCACCGGGGAGCTGTTTTTT
>TRBJ2-1|-|TRBD1|TRBV6-1
CASSENRGRPYNEQFF
TGTGCCAGCAGTGAGAACAGGGGGCGGCCCTACAATGAGCAGTTCTTC
>TRBJ1-2|-|TRBD1|TRBV6-5
CASSYSDRESDGYTF
TGTGCCAGCAGTTACTCGGACAGGGAAAGTGATGGCTACACCTTC
>TRBJ1-3|-|-|TRBV29-1
CSVERLAANSGNTIYF
TGCAGCGTTGAAAGGTTAGCGGCTAACTCTGGAAACACCATATATTTT
>TRBJ1-5|-|TRBD1|TRBV28
CASTQGGFGTGFLYDQPQHF
TGTGCCAGCACCCAGGGGGGATTCGGGACAGGGTTTTTGTACGATCAGCCCCAGCATTTT
>TRBJ2-1|-|-|TRBV6-5
CASSFSGWAGEQFF
TGTGCCAGCAGTTTTTCAGGCTGGGCGGGTGAGCAGTTCTTC
>TRBJ1-2|-|-|TRBV28
CAILPRTANFYGYTF
TGTGCCATCCTGCCCAGGACAGCCAACTTCTATGGCTACACCTTC
>TRBJ1-1|-|-|TRBV30
CAWSPGTEAFF
TGTGCCTGGAGTCCAGGCACTGAAGCTTTCTTT
>TRBJ2-7|-|-|TRBV7-9
CASSPPGQGSGEQYF
TGTGCCAGCAGCCCACCCGGGCAGGGGTCGGGGGAGCAGTACTTC
>TRBJ2-7|few|-|TRBV5-4
CASSLPGLTSYEQYF
TGTGCCAGCAGCCTCCCCGGGTTAACATCCTACGAGCAGTACTTC
>TRBJ1-1|-|-|TRBV2
CASMVQARNTEAFF
TGTGCCAGCATGGTACAGGCGCGGAACACTGAAGCTTTCTTT
>TRBJ1-2|-|-|TRBV6-5
CASSYSGGADGYTF
TGTGCCAGCAGTTACTCAGGAGGGGCGGATGGCTACACCTTC
>TRBJ1-2|-|TRBD1|TRBV9
CASSVRTGSFYTF
TGTGCCAGCAGCGTACGGACAGGGAGTTTCTACACCTTC
>TRBJ1-2|-|-|TRBV28
CASSYLRRANYGYTF
TGTGCCAGCAGCTACCTTCGCAGGGCCAACTATGGCTACACCTTC
>TRBJ2-1|-|TRBD2|TRBV28
CASSLTSGTYNEQFF
TGTGCCAGCAGTCTGACTAGCGGAACCTACAATGAGCAGTTCTTC
>TRBJ1-2|-|-|TRBV5-6
CASTDYRQTNYGYTF
TGTGCCAGCACCGATTATAGACAGACTAACTATGGCTACACCTTC
>TRBJ1-1|-|-|TRBV5-1
CASSWPPDTEAFF
TGCGCCAGCAGCTGGCCCCCCGACACTGAAGCTTTCTTT
>TRBJ1-1|-|-|TRBV30
CAWSGQIGNTEAFF
TGTGCCTGGAGTGGACAGATCGGAAACACTGAAGCTTTCTTT